Listed here are 14 T cell receptor beta chains from one sample, sequenced in a study of graft-versus-host responses after intestinal transplantation. Some clones are missing from TCRdb's copy, which holds only in-frame ones; the method was immunoSEQ multiplex PCR. The table lists several thousand clones, more than 65% of them singletons, with about 20% in the top ten. Intraepithelial and lamina propria lymphocytes were isolated from graft specimens. Here the sequenced sample was ileum tissue, taken about 240 days after intestinal transplantation. These receptors came from a human patient who received an intestinal transplant, so some T cells may come from the graft donor.

In its sample, this clone was seen a few times. The chain combines TRBV2 with TRBJ1-2; TRBD1 might be the D (6 bases). The CDR3 contains 18 residues. The germline V gene has CDR1 SNHLY and CDR2 FYNNEI. V was shortened by 1 base and J by 4 bases, with 22 bases between the two germline ends. This CDR3 is CASSEEGGSNGVPYGYTF. The DNA for the CDR3 is TGTGCCAGCAGTGAAGAAGGGGGTTCGAACGGGGTGCCCTATGGCTACACCTTC.

Turning to this clone: A single base separates this from a much larger clone, so it may be a read error. The rearrangement joins TRBV28 to TRBJ1-2, with TRBD1 matching 8 bases. J lost 4 bases, V lost 2 bases, and 3 bases had no gene match. Germline V gene lookup returns CDR1 MDHEN and CDR2 SYDVKM. The CDR3 consists of 14 residues. CDR3 bases: TGTGCCAGCAGTTTACCGACAGGGGTCTATGGCTACACCTTC. This translates into CASSLPTGVYGYTF.

The chain joins TRBV10-3 to TRBJ2-5; no definite D call. In germline, CDR1 is ENHRY, CDR2 SYGVKD. Trimming took off 0 bases at V and 4 bases at J, with 9 bases between the two ends. The CDR3 covers 14 residues. The CDR3 DNA sequence: TGTGCCATCAGTGAGTCTACCCTAGGAGAGACCCAGTACTTC. This sequence encodes CAISESTLGETQYF.

V gene TRBV5-4 combines with J gene TRBJ1-1; the D is unclear. The CDR3 length is 13 residues. Per the germline V gene, CDR1 is SGHNT and CDR2 is YYREEE (reference sequence). The ends were cut back, 1 base at V and 6 bases at J, with 10 bases in the middle. The CDR3 DNA is TGTGCCAGCAGCTTGATGGGGATGGCTGAAGCTTTCTTT. As protein: CASSLMGMAEAFF.

The V call is TRBV9, the J call TRBJ2-5; TRBD1 or TRBD2 may be the D gene (5 bases each). Trimming took 5 bases from V and 0 from J, leaving 14 bases between them. The length of the CDR3 is 15 residues. The germline gives CDR1 SGDLS, CDR2 YYNGEE. As DNA, the CDR3 is TGTGCCAGCAGTTATAGCTGGGGGTACCAAGAGACCCAGTACTTC. As protein: CASSYSWGYQETQYF.

This clone is termed medium-sized (0.01 to 0.1%). The V and J genes are TRBV7-6 and TRBJ2-2; 7 bases match TRBD1. Germline CDR1 and CDR2: SGHVS and FNYEAQ. J gave up 3 bases and V 1 base, and 2 bases lay outside the gene matches. This CDR3 has 15 amino acids. The CDR3 sequence is CASSLGDSHTGELFF. CDR3 bases: TGTGCCAGCAGCTTAGGGGACAGCCACACCGGGGAGCTGTTTTTT.

The rearrangement links TRBV9 to TRBJ2-5; D not resolved. Trimming removed 0 bases at V and 4 bases at J, with 16 bases between. CDR3 length: 16 amino acids. CDR1 and CDR2 (germline): SGDLS, YYNGEE. The CDR3 loop is CASSVAATRLAETQYF. The DNA of the CDR3 is TGTGCCAGCAGCGTAGCAGCGACGAGGTTGGCAGAGACCCAGTACTTC.

By sample share, this clone is large. This sequence joins TRBV7-6 and TRBJ1-6; 7 bases agree with TRBD1. Germline assignment: CDR1 SGHVS and CDR2 FNYEAQ. The ends lost 1 base at V and 8 bases at J; junction bases unmatched: 8. This CDR3 has 16 residues. CDR3 nucleotides: TGTGCCAGCAGCTTAGACTCGGGACAGAATTATTCACCCCTCCACTTT. It specifies CASSLDSGQNYSPLHF.

The chain links TRBV4-1 to TRBJ2-5; D perhaps matches TRBD2 (5 bases). Trimming stripped 1 base from V and 7 bases from J, with 10 bases between. The CDR3 is 13 amino acids. The V gene's germline CDR1 is MGHRA and CDR2 YSYEKL. CDR3 loop: CASSQGGPGTQYF. DNA for the CDR3: TGCGCCAGCAGCCAAGGCGGGCCGGGGACCCAGTACTTC.

The rearrangement joins TRBV15 to TRBJ2-5; D perhaps matches TRBD1 (5 bases). Trimming pared 0 bases from V and 3 bases from J, leaving 8 bases between. This CDR3 comprises 14 residues. Germline V gene lookup returns CDR1 LNHNV and CDR2 YYDKDF (reference sequence). CDR3 coding DNA: TGTGCCACCAGCAGAGAGTCGACAGAAGAGACCCAGTACTTC. As protein: CATSRESTEETQYF. The full variable domain, in which reference TRBV15 and TRBJ2-5 provide the parts outside the CDR3, is DAMVIQNPRYQVTQFGKPVTLSCSQTLNHNVMYWYQQKSSQAPKLLFHYYDKDFNNEADTPDNFQSRRPNTSFCFLDIRSPGLGDTAMYLCATSRESTEETQYFGPGTRLLVL.

By its share, this clone is large (0.1 to 1%). The V and J genes are TRBV2 and TRBJ1-2; D uncertain. V was trimmed by 6 bases and J by 0 bases, leaving 14 bases between them. Germline CDR1 and CDR2: SNHLY and FYNNEI. The CDR3 is 15 amino acids. As DNA, the CDR3 is TGTGCCAGCAGATCCGGGAAGAGTACTAACTATGGCTACACCTTC. Protein sequence: CASRSGKSTNYGYTF.

Within the sample, this clone is medium-sized (0.01 to 0.1%). This chain uses TRBV4-1 with TRBJ2-1; 8 positions match TRBD1. This CDR3 spans 14 amino acids. J was trimmed by 8 bases and V by 0 bases; bases with no gene match: 3. Germline V gene data show CDR1 as MGHRA and CDR2 as YSYEKL. CDR3 coding DNA: TGCGCCAGCAGCCAAGATCAGGGGGCCTATGAGCAGTTCTTC. It yields the protein CASSQDQGAYEQFF.

The rearrangement links TRBV20-1 to TRBJ1-1, with TRBD1 matching over 8 bases. Germline V lookup: CDR1 DFQATT, CDR2 SNEGSKA (reference sequence). The CDR3 is made up of 11 amino acids. With 5 bases clipped from V and 6 bases from J, the junction kept 2 bases outside the gene matches. The CDR3 protein is CSAVDRAEAFF. In DNA form, the CDR3 reads TGCAGTGCTGTGGACAGGGCTGAAGCTTTCTTT.

V gene TRBV27 combines with J gene TRBJ2-1; 7 bases agree with TRBD2. Germline CDR1 reads MNHEY; CDR2 reads SMNVEV (reference sequence). Trimming took 3 bases from V and 3 from J; bases not matched to a gene: 5. The CDR3 contains 15 residues. Written as DNA, the CDR3 is TGTGCCAGCAGTTTGGGGTCGGGGGGCTACAATGAGCAGTTCTTC. Translation gives CASSLGSGGYNEQFF.